This record concerns one TCR beta chain sequence. These data are taken from a study of T cell responses to AZD1222 COVID-19 vaccine. Germline-derived CDR1 and CDR2 are SGHRS and YFSETQ. The ends lost 4 bases at V and 4 bases at J; junction bases unmatched: 6. The CDR3 has 16 residues. The protocol was immunoSEQ multiplex PCR, while the TCRdb copy is restricted to in-frame clones and leaves out a portion. The sample shows about 150,000 clones, approximately 90% of them seen only once. The sequence came from an adult who received the AZD1222 COVID-19 vaccine. Source: peripheral blood, taken 28 days after the second AZD1222 dose. The chain couples TRBV5-1 to TRBJ2-1; TRBD2 aligns across 12 bases. The CDR3 sequence is CASSPDGTSGYNEQFF. CDR3 DNA sequence: TGCGCCAGCAGCCCGGACGGGACTAGCGGGTACAATGAGCAGTTCTTC.